Sequencing of this TCR beta chain was carried out in a study of blood T cell repertoires in COVID-19. Across the whole study: Both acute and convalescent COVID-19 samples were obtained from the United States, Italy and Spain. T cells, B-cell-depleted T cells, or PBMCs provided the cDNA or gDNA that served as material.

There are 15 residues in the CDR3. The V end lost 5 bases, the J end lost 0 bases, and 11 bases lay between the germline ends. CDR1 and CDR2 (germline): MNHNY, SVGAGI (reference sequence). This clone was detected a few times. Original processing methods: Amplifying reference gene primers gave estimates of nucleated cell counts. Using immunoSEQ multiplex PCR, the repertoire was profiled, and TCRdb retains in-frame clones only, with some absent. The V and J calls and clone size come from that table; D and trimming were worked out from the DNA. The data show over 35,000 clones, more than 75% seen once. The rearrangement uses TRBV6-6 and TRBJ2-1; D might be TRBD2 (6 bases). What was sequenced was peripheral blood. This TCR was recovered from a man between 70 and 80 years old with active COVID-19. The CDR3 DNA sequence: TGTGCCAGCAGTACGCAGCGGGTCTCCTACAATGAGCAGTTCTTC. Translation gives CASSTQRVSYNEQFF.